A single sample gave rise to the 21 T cell receptor beta chains below, sequenced in a study of T-cell reconstitution after alpha-beta-depleted transplantation in children. A TCRbeta library incorporating unique molecular identifiers was prepared. Each CDR3 protein gets one entry after TCRdb re-called the PCR reads with MiXCR. The table lists some 250,000 distinct CDR3 sequences, around 11% of them singletons. The sequences come from PBMCs from the stem cell graft donor, collected from the stem cell graft. These receptors were collected from a human donor who donated a stem cell graft to a child with acute lymphoblastic leukemia.

This clonotype came up many times. The chain has TRBV5-1 and TRBJ2-7, with TRBD1 matching 9 bases. Germline V lookup: CDR1 SGHRS, CDR2 YFSETQ. The CDR3 length is 13 residues. With V trimmed by 5 bases and J by 6 bases, 6 bases remained unmatched. CDR3 in DNA: TGCGCCAGCAGTTGGGACAGGGTTAGCGAGCAGTACTTC. It translates to CASSWDRVSEQYF.

The chain uses TRBV20-1 and TRBJ2-1; TRBD2 matches at 8 bases. The germline CDR1 and CDR2 sequences are DFQATT and SNEGSKA (reference sequence). This CDR3 is built from 16 residues. The V gene end was trimmed by 0 bases and the J gene end by 4 bases; junction bases not matched to a gene: 8. The CDR3 nucleotides read TGCAGTGCTAGAGATCTCGGGCGGGAGGTTTACAATGAGCAGTTCTTC. Protein product: CSARDLGREVYNEQFF.

This clonotype was seen many times. This chain joins TRBV4-3 and TRBJ1-5, with no clear D. The CDR3 totals 13 residues. The V end lost 3 bases, the J end lost 5 bases, and 8 bases lay between the germline ends. Germline CDR1 LGHNA, CDR2 YSLEER. CDR3 sequence: CASSQKLDQPQHF. CDR3 sequence (DNA): TGCGCCAGCAGCCAGAAGTTGGATCAGCCCCAGCATTTT.

This clonotype was found many times. The CDR3: CASSQAKDRFNEKLFF. In DNA form, the CDR3 reads TGCGCCAGCAGCCAAGCTAAAGACAGGTTTAATGAAAAACTGTTTTTT. The chain recombines TRBV4-3 with TRBJ1-4; tentatively, D is TRBD1 (6 bases). The CDR3 contains 16 residues. With 1 base removed from V and 4 bases from J, the gap between germline ends came to 13 bases. Germline CDR1 reads LGHNA; CDR2 reads YSLEER.

This clonotype has just a few counts. The V and J genes are TRBV6-1 and TRBJ1-6; 8 bases align to TRBD1. CDR1 MNHNS and CDR2 SASEGT come from the germline V gene. The CDR3 is 14 amino acids. V was pared by 5 bases and J by 6 bases, with 3 bases of the junction left unmatched. The CDR3 region has the DNA TGTGCCAGCAGTAGGACAGGGAGTAATTCACCCCTCCACTTT. It yields the protein CASSRTGSNSPLHF.

This clonotype has at least ten counts. V and J are TRBV11-2 and TRBJ2-2; 7 bases match TRBD1. The CDR3 runs 13 residues. The germline CDR1 and CDR2 sequences are SGHAT and FQNNGV. V was clipped by 6 bases and J by 5 bases; unmatched bases: 3. The CDR3 coding sequence is TGTGCCAGCAGTACAGGGGATACCGGGGAGCTGTTTTTT. Translated, it gives CASSTGDTGELFF.

This clonotype was picked up many times. The chain couples TRBV30 to TRBJ1-2; D is possibly TRBD1 (6 bases). V was shortened by 0 bases and J by 8 bases, with 13 bases between the two germline ends. CDR3 length: 13 amino acids. The germline CDR1 and CDR2 sequences are GTSNPN and SVGIG (reference sequence). CDR3 DNA sequence: TGTGCCTGGAGTGTACGTCAGGGGAGCGGCTACACCTTC. This gives the protein CAWSVRQGSGYTF.

The chain couples TRBV19 to TRBJ1-2, with 8 bases aligning to TRBD1. Trimming cost V 4 bases and J 5 bases; bases outside gene matches: 18. The CDR3 has 18 residues. Germline V CDR1 and CDR2: LNHDA, SQIVND (reference sequence). The chain's CDR3 is CASSTNVGQGGSGYGYTF. CDR3 coding DNA: TGTGCCAGTAGTACGAACGTCGGACAGGGAGGATCGGGATATGGCTACACCTTC.

There are many counts of this clonotype. The chain combines TRBV7-9 with TRBJ2-5; D possibly corresponds to TRBD1 (5 bases). V was cut by 10 bases and J by 1 base, with 10 bases left in between. The CDR3 totals 12 residues. From germline, CDR1 is SEHNR and CDR2 FQNEAQ (reference sequence). CDR3 nucleotide sequence: TGTGCCACTAGAACAGGCCAAGAGACCCAGTACTTC. Translated: CATRTGQETQYF. Complete variable domain (other parts from reference TRBV7-9 and TRBJ2-5): DTGVSQNPRHKITKRGQNVTFRCDPISEHNRLYWYRQTLGQGPEFLTYFQNEAQLEKSRLLSDRFSAERPKGSFSTLEIQRTEQGDSAMYLCATRTGQETQYFGPGTRLLVL.

The table lists this clonotype with many counts. CDR3 residues: CASSVPGQDNTEAFF. CDR3 nucleotides: TGTGCCAGCAGCGTACCGGGACAGGATAACACTGAAGCTTTCTTT. The V call is TRBV7-9, the J call TRBJ1-1; 8 bases match TRBD1. Germline CDR1 SEHNR, CDR2 FQNEAQ (reference sequence). Losses at the gene ends were 5 bases for V and 2 bases for J; bases not matched to a gene: 7. This CDR3 has 15 amino acids.

This clonotype was seen repeatedly, ten times or more. The chain joins TRBV28 to TRBJ2-7, with 10 bases lining up with TRBD2. The CDR3 spans 15 residues. Germline V CDR1 and CDR2: MDHEN, SYDVKM. V trimming: 3 bases; J trimming: 4 bases; junction bases outside the gene matches: 6. The CDR3 protein is CASSLPTSGIYEQYF. CDR3 sequence (DNA): TGTGCCAGCAGTTTGCCTACTAGCGGGATTTACGAGCAGTACTTC.

This clonotype was observed a few times. J is TRBJ2-7 and V is TRBV18, with D perhaps TRBD1 (6 bases). The V gene lost 0 bases and the J gene lost 7 bases, with 13 bases spanning the gap. This CDR3 region has 14 residues. Germline loops: CDR1 KGHSH, CDR2 LQKENI. The CDR3 region has the DNA TGTGCCAGCTCACCACCGCACAGGGTGGGGGAGCAGTACTTC. Amino acid sequence: CASSPPHRVGEQYF.

This clonotype was seen more than once but under ten times. The chain employs TRBV7-9 and TRBJ1-1; D not certain. CDR3 length: 13 residues. Germline assignment: CDR1 SEHNR and CDR2 FQNEAQ (reference sequence). Between the trimmed V and J ends, which lost 4 bases and 7 bases, there was a span of 13 bases. The DNA for the CDR3 is TGTGCCAGCAGCTCTAAGGGTCCCTATGAAGCTTTCTTT. Protein product: CASSSKGPYEAFF. The full variable domain, rest sourced from reference TRBV7-9 and TRBJ1-1, is DTGVSQNPRHKITKRGQNVTFRCDPISEHNRLYWYRQTLGQGPEFLTYFQNEAQLEKSRLLSDRFSAERPKGSFSTLEIQRTEQGDSAMYLCASSSKGPYEAFFGQGTRLTVV.

This clonotype was detected ten times or more. V usage is TRBV12-3 or TRBV12-4 and J usage is TRBJ2-2, with D unresolved. The V end was cut by 4 bases, the J end by 4 bases, with 10 bases between. The CDR3 extends over 14 amino acids. In DNA, the CDR3 is TGTGCCAGCAGTTCCGGGTCCTTCACCGGGGAGCTGTTTTTT. This encodes CASSSGSFTGELFF.

This clonotype has ten or more counts. This chain joins TRBV9 and TRBJ1-1; D is undetermined. Germline V gene lookup returns CDR1 SGDLS and CDR2 YYNGEE. The V and J ends lost 0 bases and 5 bases respectively, with 11 bases between them. The CDR3 runs 14 residues. The CDR3 nucleotides are TGTGCCAGCAGCGTAGGGCCCGGTGGGACTGAAGCTTTCTTT. Protein sequence: CASSVGPGGTEAFF.

This clonotype was observed many times. The gene calls are TRBV3-1 and TRBJ2-3, with D possibly being TRBD2 (6 bases). The CDR3 is 19 residues long. The V end was cut by 1 base, the J end by 1 base, with 21 bases between. The germline gives CDR1 LGHDT, CDR2 YNNKEL (reference sequence). The CDR3 reads CASSQGSGFLRRGTDTQYF. The CDR3 DNA follows: TGTGCCAGCAGCCAAGGAAGCGGGTTTCTGCGAAGGGGCACAGATACGCAGTATTTT.

This clonotype appeared a few times. The J gene is TRBJ2-7, the V gene TRBV4-2; 7 nucleotides line up with TRBD2. Germline loops: CDR1 LGHNA, CDR2 YNFKEQ. This CDR3 region has 14 residues. With 2 bases clipped from V and 0 bases from J, the junction kept 1 base outside the gene matches. CDR3 nucleotide sequence: TGTGCCAGCAGCCAACCGGGGGGCTCCTACGAGCAGTACTTC. The encoded protein is CASSQPGGSYEQYF.

The rearrangement joins TRBV5-1 to TRBJ2-5, with TRBD1 matching 8 bases. Losses at the gene ends were 3 bases for V and 5 bases for J; bases not matched to a gene: 9. The germline V gene has CDR1 SGHRS and CDR2 YFSETQ. The CDR3 is 15 residues long. The CDR3 spells CASSWTAGGSETQYF. CDR3 in DNA: TGCGCCAGCAGCTGGACCGCAGGGGGCTCGGAGACCCAGTACTTC.

Concerning this clonotype itself: A much larger clone is a single base away; this may be a read error. This chain uses TRBV30 with TRBJ1-3; D remains unclear. V was pared by 4 bases and J by 4 bases, with 14 bases between. Germline CDR1 reads GTSNPN; CDR2 reads SVGIG (reference sequence). The CDR3 loop spans 14 amino acids. CDR3: CAWTVPGNGNTIYF. Here the CDR3 DNA reads TGTGCCTGGACTGTACCTGGGAACGGAAACACCATATATTTT.

This clonotype has only a few counts. The chain uses TRBV24-1 and TRBJ2-1, with 8 bases that match TRBD2. In germline, CDR1 is KGHDR, CDR2 SFDVKD. CDR3 length equals 22 residues. V lost 5 bases, J lost 0 bases, and 23 bases stayed unmatched. The chain's CDR3 is CATSAGTSSVSFSLGSYNEQFF. The DNA of the CDR3 is TGTGCCACCAGTGCCGGGACTAGTAGCGTGAGCTTCTCTCTCGGCTCCTACAATGAGCAGTTCTTC.

This clonotype was recorded at least ten times. The chain has TRBV5-1 and TRBJ2-1; the D call may be TRBD1 or TRBD2 (7 bases each). Germline assignment: CDR1 SGHRS and CDR2 YFSETQ. CDR3 size: 15 residues. The V and J ends lost 6 bases and 4 bases respectively, with 17 bases between them. For the CDR3, the DNA is TGCGCCAGCACGTTCCAGGGGGAGGGATACAATGAGCAGTTCTTC. This gives the protein CASTFQGEGYNEQFF.